A single sample is the source of the 9 T cell receptor beta chains below, sequenced in a study of blood T cell repertoires in COVID-19. Sequencing used immunoSEQ multiplex PCR; TCRdb keeps in-frame clones, though not all of them. This table holds just over 95,000 clones, roughly 80% found once. Sequenced: peripheral blood. Receptors originate from a man older than 75 with acute or convalescent COVID-19.

This clone was observed a single time. The chain couples TRBV27 to TRBJ1-4, with 9 positions matching TRBD1. Germline-derived CDR1 and CDR2 are MNHEY and SMNVEV (reference sequence). V gave up 6 bases and J gave up 11 bases; unmatched junction bases: 13. The CDR3 length is 15 residues. CDR3 amino acids: CASSPAGQGVWKLFF. In nucleotides, the CDR3 is TGTGCCAGCAGCCCTGCGGGACAGGGAGTCTGGAAACTGTTTTTT.

The genes are TRBV28 and TRBJ1-5; weak D call: TRBD1 (6 bases). Looked up from germline, CDR1 is MDHEN and CDR2 is SYDVKM. With 4 bases removed from V and 2 bases from J, the gap between germline ends came to 18 bases. The CDR3 sequence is 17 residues long. The CDR3 protein is CASSYLGGGKGNQPQHF. The CDR3 DNA reads as TGTGCCAGCAGTTATCTAGGGGGGGGCAAGGGCAATCAGCCCCAGCATTTT.

The chain recombines TRBV14 with TRBJ2-1, with a tentative D call TRBD2 (6 bases). V lost 1 base and J 5 bases, leaving 12 bases between the germline ends. Germline V gives CDR1 SGHDN, CDR2 FVKESK. The CDR3 sequence is 15 residues long. The CDR3 loop is CASSQGLVNNNEQFF. The CDR3 bases are TGTGCCAGCAGCCAAGGACTAGTAAACAACAATGAGCAGTTCTTC.

This chain's CDR3 is CASSVSNRAVQPQHF. The CDR3 region has the DNA TGTGCCAGCAGTGTGAGTAACAGGGCGGTTCAGCCCCAGCATTTT. V and J are TRBV2 and TRBJ1-5, with a tentative D call TRBD1 (6 bases). This CDR3 region has 15 residues. Germline CDR1 SNHLY, CDR2 FYNNEI. Trimming pared 4 bases from V and 6 bases from J, leaving 16 bases between.

V is TRBV12-3 or TRBV12-4 and J is TRBJ1-2; perhaps TRBD1 as D (6 bases). Trimming left V 6 bases short and J 4 bases short, with 12 bases between. CDR3 length: 13 residues. For the CDR3, the DNA is TGTGCCAGCAGACACACAGGGCTCTATGGCTACACCTTC. The encoded protein is CASRHTGLYGYTF.

V gene TRBV11-3 combines with J gene TRBJ2-7; a possible D gene is TRBD1 (8 bases). Trimming left V 5 bases short and J 6 bases short, with 20 bases between. CDR3 length equals 15 residues. Germline values: CDR1 SGHNT, CDR2 YENEEA. The CDR3 DNA sequence: TGTGCCAGCAGCACTCTACAGGGGGGGGTGTCCGAGCAGTACTTC. Encoded protein: CASSTLQGGVSEQYF.

This chain's CDR3 is CASSSGLAGVYEQYF. CDR3 DNA sequence: TGCGCCAGCAGCTCCGGACTAGCGGGAGTCTACGAGCAGTACTTC. The chain has TRBV5-1 and TRBJ2-7, with TRBD2 matching over 13 bases. The J segment lost 3 bases and the V segment lost 3 bases, leaving 3 bases of the junction unmatched. The CDR3 runs 15 residues. Germline CDR1 and CDR2: SGHRS and YFSETQ.

The chain combines TRBV15 with TRBJ2-3; TRBD2 matches at 11 bases. J was trimmed by 1 base and V by 1 base; bases with no gene match: 7. Germline lookup yields CDR1 LNHNV and CDR2 YYDKDF (reference sequence). The CDR3 is made up of 18 amino acids. The CDR3 loop reads CATSRGRGTSGRTDTQYF. The CDR3 bases are TGTGCCACCAGCAGAGGAAGGGGGACTAGCGGCCGCACAGATACGCAGTATTTT.

V and J are TRBV3-1 (or the pseudogene TRBV3-2) and TRBJ2-7; 7 bases match TRBD1. J lost 6 bases, V lost 4 bases, and 0 bases had no gene match. The germline gives CDR1 LGHDT, CDR2 YNNKEL (reference sequence). The CDR3 is 11 residues long. CDR3 amino acids: CASSPGGEQYF. The CDR3 region has the DNA TGTGCCAGCAGCCCAGGGGGCGAGCAGTACTTC.